The 8 T cell receptor beta chains below were found in one sample sequenced in a study of blood T cell repertoires in COVID-19. The assay was immunoSEQ multiplex PCR, and TCRdb's table has in-frame clones only and misses some. Here the sample spans 150,000 or so clones, approximately 86% being singletons. Sequenced material: peripheral blood. Receptors originate from a man aged 55 to 70 with COVID-19, enrolled during active disease.

This chain joins TRBV11-2 and TRBJ1-1; tentative D call: TRBD1 (5 bases). CDR1 and CDR2 from the germline V gene are SGHAT and FQNNGV. Trimming shortened V by 5 bases and J by 2 bases, and 12 bases separated the two germline ends. This CDR3 contains 14 residues. CDR3 region: CASSKTGINTEAFF. As DNA, the CDR3 is TGTGCCAGCAGCAAAACAGGTATAAACACTGAAGCTTTCTTT.

This chain connects TRBV7-9 to TRBJ2-3; 9 positions match TRBD2. The germline V gene has CDR1 SEHNR and CDR2 FQNEAQ (reference sequence). The CDR3 is 13 residues long. V trimming: 9 bases; J trimming: 0 bases; junction bases outside the gene matches: 1. This CDR3 reads CASTSGSTDTQYF. The CDR3 DNA reads as TGTGCCAGTACTAGCGGGAGCACAGATACGCAGTATTTT. Full variable domain (outside the CDR3, taken from reference TRBV7-9 and TRBJ2-3): DTGVSQNPRHKITKRGQNVTFRCDPISEHNRLYWYRQTLGQGPEFLTYFQNEAQLEKSRLLSDRFSAERPKGSFSTLEIQRTEQGDSAMYLCASTSGSTDTQYFGPGTRLTVL.

The genes are TRBV30 and TRBJ2-7; TRBD2 aligns across 8 bases. Germline CDR1 is GTSNPN and CDR2 is SVGIG (reference sequence). The junction had 2 bases not matched to a gene; V was cut back by 0 bases and J by 4 bases. CDR3 size: 13 residues. CDR3 sequence: CAWSVGGAYEQYF. The CDR3 nucleotides read TGTGCCTGGAGTGTCGGGGGGGCATACGAGCAGTACTTC.

The chain carries TRBV18 and TRBJ2-1; weak D call: TRBD1 (8 bases). The germline gives CDR1 KGHSH, CDR2 LQKENI. Trimming removed 3 bases from V and 6 bases from J, with 18 bases in between. The CDR3 runs to 16 residues. The CDR3, as DNA: TGTGCCAGCTCACCCCAAGGGACAGGACTAGGCAATGAGCAGTTCTTC. Amino acid sequence: CASSPQGTGLGNEQFF.

V and J are TRBV4-3 and TRBJ1-1; D may be TRBD1 (5 bases). This CDR3 has 11 residues. Germline lookup yields CDR1 LGHNA and CDR2 YSLEER. V was clipped by 10 bases and J by 14 bases, with 20 bases between them. CDR3 DNA: TGCGCCAAGGACAAAAGACGGGGAGGATTCTTT. Amino acid sequence: CAKDKRRGGFF.

CDR3 sequence: CASSSQGAEGEKLFF. In DNA form, the CDR3 reads TGTGCCAGCAGCTCTCAGGGGGCAGAGGGTGAAAAACTGTTTTTT. The chain employs TRBV5-5 and TRBJ1-4; 8 nucleotides match TRBD1. CDR3 length: 15 amino acids. Per the germline V gene, CDR1 is SGHKS and CDR2 is YYEKEE (reference sequence). With V trimmed by 3 bases and J by 7 bases, 8 bases remained unmatched.

The rearrangement uses TRBV5-1 and TRBJ1-1; 10 nucleotides line up with TRBD1. Germline values: CDR1 SGHRS, CDR2 YFSETQ. After removal of 4 bases from V and 3 bases from J, the junction contained 6 bases not matched to a gene. This CDR3 spans 15 amino acids. In nucleotides, the CDR3 is TGCGCCAGCAGCAGGACAGGGGGGTTGGACACTGAAGCTTTCTTT. Translated, it gives CASSRTGGLDTEAFF.

This chain uses TRBV7-9 with TRBJ1-3; no reliable D call. The germline V gene has CDR1 SEHNR and CDR2 FQNEAQ (reference sequence). Trimming removed 5 bases from V and 8 bases from J, with 10 bases in between. The CDR3 is made up of 12 amino acids. CDR3 DNA sequence: TGTGCCAGCAGCGCTCCGCCGGACACCATATATTTT. Translated, it gives CASSAPPDTIYF.